This T cell receptor beta chain was profiled in a study of OX40 agonist ivuxolimab in advanced cancers. Looked up from germline, CDR1 is SNHLY and CDR2 is FYNNEI. The CDR3 sequence is 18 residues long. Trimming removed 3 bases from V and 4 bases from J; junction bases left unmatched: 9. Worth noting for this clone: Its antigen is as yet unknown.

Clones were read by immunoSEQ multiplex PCR, and TCRdb kept only the in-frame ones, dropping some. The sample has 60,000 to 70,000 clones, roughly 90% seen once. Study observations and caveats: Low normalized T-cell clonal expansion was also seen in some nonresponders.

The sequencing here drew on CD4+ or CD8+ T cells sorted from blood, taken in a trial of the OX40 agonist ivuxolimab. This receptor was identified in an adult with an advanced solid tumor such as melanoma, head and neck, liver or kidney cancer. This chain uses TRBV2 with TRBJ2-2; 12 bases map to TRBD1. The CDR3 spells CASSDVAGQGAGTGELFF. Written as DNA, the CDR3 is TGTGCCAGCAGTGATGTCGCGGGACAGGGGGCCGGCACCGGGGAGCTGTTTTTT.